This T cell receptor (beta chain) was obtained from a study of blood T cell repertoires in COVID-19. In the study overall: Researchers got acute and convalescent COVID-19 samples from the United States, Italy and Spain. T cells, B-cell-depleted T cells, or PBMCs supplied cDNA or gDNA.

Authors' methods: Researchers report that nucleated cell counts were estimated from reference gene primer amplification. Sequencing was performed with immunoSEQ multiplex PCR; in TCRdb, only in-frame clones are kept and a portion is missing. The D gene and trimming were derived from the DNA, and the V and J assignments and clone size from that table. The sample shows tens of thousands of clones, around 87% of them seen only once. What was sequenced was peripheral blood. The sequence was obtained from a human donor with acute or convalescent COVID-19. The donor label of this sample is uncertain.

CDR3 loop: CATSESTGGNTIYF. The CDR3 nucleotides are TGTGCCACCAGTGAATCCACAGGGGGAAACACCATATATTTT. The chain employs TRBV24-1 and TRBJ1-3; maybe TRBD1 (6 bases). The CDR3 spans 14 residues. Trimming shortened V by 4 bases and J by 4 bases, and 10 bases separated the two germline ends. Germline CDR1 KGHDR, CDR2 SFDVKD.